The 6 T cell receptor beta chains presented below share a single source sample, sequenced in a study of cytomegalovirus exposure and HLA in healthy donors. Primers included in the PCR were 60 Vbeta and 13 Jbeta primers. TCRdb's copy holds only in-frame clones and misses some; the assay was immunoSEQ multiplex PCR. Its table lists under 250,000 clones. The source material was PBMCs. All receptors derive from a girl aged 2-10 years in good health and CMV-seropositive.

As for this clone: The same CDR3 can be traced to other DNA sequences in this sample. V is TRBV6-1 and J is TRBJ2-2, with a weak D call TRBD1 (6 bases). Germline V gene sequence: CDR1 MNHNS, CDR2 SASEGT. The CDR3 has 15 amino acids. The V end was cut by 8 bases, the J end by 7 bases, with 20 bases between. CDR3 sequence: CASLAQGWEIGELFF. The CDR3 DNA reads TGTGCCAGCCTAGCACAGGGTTGGGAAATCGGGGAGCTGTTTTTT.

The chain links TRBV4-2 to TRBJ2-2; weak D call: TRBD2 (6 bases). The CDR3 consists of 16 residues. Germline V gene lookup returns CDR1 LGHNA and CDR2 YNFKEQ. V dropped 0 bases and J dropped 2 bases, with 10 bases sitting between them. In DNA form, the CDR3 reads TGTGCCAGCAGCCAAGACGCCGGGAGTAACACCGGGGAGCTGTTTTTT. Protein: CASSQDAGSNTGELFF.

This chain connects TRBV5-1 to TRBJ2-3, with a weak D call TRBD1 (5 bases). Germline V gene data show CDR1 as SGHRS and CDR2 as YFSETQ. V gave up 4 bases and J gave up 1 base, with 10 bases separating them. The CDR3 totals 14 residues. The CDR3 spells CASSPQGRTDTQYF. Written as DNA, the CDR3 is TGCGCCAGCAGCCCCCAGGGCCGCACAGATACGCAGTATTTT.

This chain joins TRBV5-8 and TRBJ1-5; no definite D call. Trimming shortened V by 0 bases and J by 1 base, and 8 bases separated the two germline ends. The V gene's germline CDR1 is SGHTS and CDR2 YDEGEE. There are 15 residues in the CDR3. Written as DNA, the CDR3 is TGTGCCAGCAGCTTGGGACATAGGAGCAATCAGCCCCAGCATTTT. Protein sequence: CASSLGHRSNQPQHF.

The V call is TRBV4-2, the J call TRBJ2-6; 12 nucleotides agree with TRBD2. The CDR3 consists of 20 residues. Trimming took 2 bases from V and 1 from J; bases not matched to a gene: 9. CDR1 and CDR2 from the germline V gene are LGHNA and YNFKEQ. CDR3: CASSQRETSGRGSGANVLTF. The CDR3 DNA is TGTGCCAGCAGCCAACGCGAGACTAGCGGGAGAGGGTCTGGGGCCAACGTCCTGACTTTC.

The rearrangement uses TRBV10-2 and TRBJ2-7; D might be TRBD2 (6 bases). The V gene's germline CDR1 is WSHSY and CDR2 SAAADI. The V end was cut by 4 bases, the J end by 4 bases, with 14 bases between. The CDR3 spans 14 residues. CDR3 residues: CASSGAGSEYEQYF. The CDR3 coding sequence is TGCGCCAGCAGTGGCGCGGGGAGTGAGTACGAGCAGTACTTC.